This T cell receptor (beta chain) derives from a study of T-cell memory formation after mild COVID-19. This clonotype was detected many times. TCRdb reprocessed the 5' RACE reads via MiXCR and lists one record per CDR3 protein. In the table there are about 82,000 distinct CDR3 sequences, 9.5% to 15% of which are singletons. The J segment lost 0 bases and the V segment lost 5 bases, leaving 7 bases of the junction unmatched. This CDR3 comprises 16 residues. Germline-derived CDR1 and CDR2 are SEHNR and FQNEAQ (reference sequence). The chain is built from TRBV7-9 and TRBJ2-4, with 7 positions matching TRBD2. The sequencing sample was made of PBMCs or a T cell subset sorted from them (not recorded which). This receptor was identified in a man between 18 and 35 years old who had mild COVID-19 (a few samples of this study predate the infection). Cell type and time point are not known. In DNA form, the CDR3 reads TGTGCCAGCAGCACGAACGCGGGGGTAGCCAAAAACATTCAGTACTTC. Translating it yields CASSTNAGVAKNIQYF. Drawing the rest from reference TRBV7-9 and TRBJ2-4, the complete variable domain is DTGVSQNPRHKITKRGQNVTFRCDPISEHNRLYWYRQTLGQGPEFLTYFQNEAQLEKSRLLSDRFSAERPKGSFSTLEIQRTEQGDSAMYLCASSTNAGVAKNIQYFGAGTRLSVL.